The rows below give T cell receptor beta chains drawn from one sample of a study of blood T cell repertoires in COVID-19. Clones were read by immunoSEQ multiplex PCR, and TCRdb kept only the in-frame ones, dropping some. The sample holds about 70,000 clones; 70% to 85% are singletons and the top ten take under 2%. Input material: peripheral blood. The receptors derive from an older woman with acute or convalescent COVID-19. Each CDR3 is given without its conserved first and last residue. Each record gives: V gene, D gene, clone size, CDR3 protein. The D gene is left open where the match is weak. Clone size is given for some rows only: seen once, a few or many times, or a class if the clone is expanded.

TRBV4-2 TRBD1 . ASRLTGDNSPLH
TRBV24-1 TRBD2 . ATSDLAGATGELF
TRBV24-1 . few ATQGSGSQPQH
TRBV6-6 . once ASSYEAFYGYT
TRBV6-6 TRBD1 . ASSRQGSEAF
TRBV10-3 TRBD1 . ATGQGGQPQH
TRBV6-1 . . ASSEWSGRGKETQY
TRBV29-1 TRBD1 . SVQKATGGGYT
TRBV23-1 TRBD1 . ASSHTRDRGQPQH
TRBV12-5 . . ASGLVVTGKQETQY
TRBV19 . once ASSRLAPNEQF
TRBV4-1 . few ASSGEWQRTF
TRBV28 TRBD1 . ASSNRRDSFSPGQPQH
TRBV7-3 . . ASSLTAGDDEQY
TRBV7-8 TRBD1 . ASSPTDRGPFGYT
TRBV15 . . ATSRDYSGLRF
TRBV6-5 TRBD1 . ASTQGWDYGYT
TRBV2 . . ASETGNTEAF
TRBV14 TRBD1 few ASSQDFTLGTGGSFLGNTIY
TRBV25-1 . . ASSESSNSPLH
TRBV12-3/TRBV12-4 . . ASRRGFHYEQY
TRBV3-1/TRBV3-2 . . ASSRTSTGSITEAF
TRBV5-4 TRBD2 . ASSLVRLGLAGSETQY
TRBV25-1 TRBD2 . ASSEAGVPLNNEQF
TRBV15 . once ATSRRQTIAKNIQY
TRBV5-1 . . ASSLTAFGSTGELF
TRBV18 TRBD1 . ASSPPIRTGAYGYT
TRBV7-3 TRBD2 . ASSATSGKLNEQF
TRBV28 . . ASSKAGAAYGYT
TRBV27 . . ASSYHGGQPQH
TRBV14 TRBD1 once ATSDRGIYGYT
TRBV28 TRBD1 . ASSTPGTGLFGEKLF
TRBV7-3 TRBD1 once ASSNRGPESPLH
TRBV27 . few ASSLSFGGNTIY
TRBV19 . . ASTETAVTNTEAF
TRBV6-5 TRBD1 . ASSYSGRGRTGELF
TRBV6-1 . few ASSESMSGSPLH
TRBV28 TRBD1 . ASSLLGQSSYNSPLH
TRBV7-9 TRBD2 . ASSPGLAGGGDTQY
TRBV21-1 . . ASSAKSGTDIWDTQY
TRBV6-6 TRBD2 . ASSSTSGRTDTQY
TRBV18 TRBD1 . ASSQIGTGIYEQY